A selection of T cell receptor beta chains follows, all from one sample in a study of spatial heterogeneity in lung cancer. MiXCR, run by TCRdb on the 5' RACE reads, gives a single entry per CDR3 protein. The table records about 3,000 distinct CDR3 sequences, about 6% of them present only once. The specimen comprised lung tumor tissue, sampled at surgery. These receptors were taken from a male donor with early-stage non-small cell lung cancer. The CDR3 runs from the conserved cysteine through the conserved F or W. Fields, in order: CDR3 length, D gene, J gene, clone size, V gene, CDR3 DNA, CDR3 protein. D genes are given only for firm matches. Clone size is not always given. Where it is, it says once, few, many or a class for expanded clones.

13 | NA | TRBJ1-6 | medium-sized | TRBV6-5 | TGTGCCAGCAGTTACTCGAGTAGTTCACCCCTCCACTTT | CASSYSSSSPLHF
14 | NA | TRBJ2-3 | medium-sized | TRBV19 | TGTGCCAGTAGCGATCTCAGGGGAGCAGATACGCAGTATTTT | CASSDLRGADTQYF
16 | NA | TRBJ1-2 | medium-sized | TRBV6-5 | TGTGCCAGCACCCGCGCCAGCCCTGTCTCTAGCTATGGCTACACCTTC | CASTRASPVSSYGYTF
19 | TRBD2 | TRBJ2-3 | many | TRBV28 | TGTGCCAGCAGTTCCATCCCACTAGCGGGGGGGCTCAGCACAGATACGCAGTATTTT | CASSSIPLAGGLSTDTQYF
13 | NA | TRBJ1-1 | medium-sized | TRBV9 | TGTGCCAGCAGCGTAGAATTGAGAACTGAAGCTTTCTTT | CASSVELRTEAFF
14 | TRBD1 | TRBJ1-5 | large | TRBV7-8 | TGTGCCAGCAGCCCCGACAGGGTCAATCAGCCCCAGCATTTT | CASSPDRVNQPQHF
13 | NA | TRBJ2-7 | medium-sized | TRBV6-2/TRBV6-3 | TGTGCCAGCACCCCCTCCGGTCTAGACGAGCAGTACTTC | CASTPSGLDEQYF
14 | NA | TRBJ2-1 | medium-sized | TRBV7-8 | TGTGCCAGCAGCTTAGCCAGGGCCTACAATGAGCAGTTCTTC | CASSLARAYNEQFF
12 | NA | TRBJ2-1 | medium-sized | TRBV20-1 | TGCAGTGCTCAGGGGCAGGTCAATGAGCAGTTCTTC | CSAQGQVNEQFF
12 | NA | TRBJ2-7 | medium-sized | TRBV10-2 | TGCGCCAGCAGTTCCAATTCCGACGAGCAGTACTTC | CASSSNSDEQYF
14 | NA | TRBJ2-5 | medium-sized | TRBV7-8 | TGTGCCAGCACCTTATCCGAACTAGCCGAGACCCAGTACTTC | CASTLSELAETQYF
15 | NA | TRBJ1-6 | medium-sized | TRBV27 | TGTGCCAGCAGAACTCTTCTACTGGGGGAGTCACCCCTCCACTTT | CASRTLLLGESPLHF
14 | NA | TRBJ2-2 | medium-sized | TRBV20-1 | TGCAGTGCCCGTACTAACAGGGCCACCGGGGAGCTGTTTTTT | CSARTNRATGELFF
16 | TRBD2 | TRBJ2-2 | medium-sized | TRBV2 | TGTGCCACCGCCCTGGGACTAGCGGATTACACCGGGGAGCTGTTTTTT | CATALGLADYTGELFF
14 | NA | TRBJ1-3 | NA | TRBV29-1 | TGCAGCGTTGGGGCAGGGTCCTCTGGAAACACCATATATTTT | CSVGAGSSGNTIYF
15 | TRBD1 | TRBJ1-1 | few | TRBV20-1 | TGCAGTGCCTCCTACGGCGACAGGGTCAACACTGAAGCTTTCTTT | CSASYGDRVNTEAFF
14 | NA | TRBJ1-6 | medium-sized | TRBV5-1 | TGCGCCAGCAGCTTGCAGATGGAGAATTCACCCCTCCACTTT | CASSLQMENSPLHF
15 | TRBD1 | TRBJ1-2 | NA | TRBV12-3/TRBV12-4 | TGTGCCAGCACCCGGGGACAGGCGTCTAACTATGGCTACACCTTC | CASTRGQASNYGYTF
13 | NA | TRBJ2-2 | many | TRBV7-2 | TGTGCCAGCAGCGTGAACTTAGCCGGGGAGCTGTTTTTT | CASSVNLAGELFF
14 | NA | TRBJ2-5 | NA | TRBV6-2/TRBV6-3 | TGTGCCAGCAGTCCACAACAGCTCCAAGAGACCCAGTACTTC | CASSPQQLQETQYF
19 | NA | TRBJ2-3 | medium-sized | TRBV10-3 | TGTGCCATCAGTGAGACGGTGGAGGCACGGGAAACCTGGCCAGATACGCAGTATTTT | CAISETVEARETWPDTQYF
16 | TRBD2 | TRBJ2-3 | medium-sized | TRBV6-6 | TGTGCCAGCAGTTATATCGCTAGCGGGGACACAGATACGCAGTATTTT | CASSYIASGDTDTQYF
16 | NA | TRBJ2-7 | medium-sized | TRBV7-2 | TGTGCCAGCAGCCAACGGGGTTCCGGTATAACCTACGAGCAGTACTTC | CASSQRGSGITYEQYF
14 | TRBD1 | TRBJ1-3 | medium-sized | TRBV7-9 | TGTGCCAGCAGCTTCACAGGGGCTGGAAACACCATATATTTT | CASSFTGAGNTIYF
13 | TRBD1 | TRBJ2-1 | medium-sized | TRBV2 | TGTGCCAGCAGTGAGGGACAGTACAATGAGCAGTTCTTC | CASSEGQYNEQFF
15 | NA | TRBJ1-2 | medium-sized | TRBV10-2 | TGCGCCAGCAGTGGAATACAGCCCCCTAACTATGGCTACACCTTC | CASSGIQPPNYGYTF
18 | TRBD1 | TRBJ2-1 | medium-sized | TRBV20-1 | TGCAGTGCTAGTCAAGTGCCGGGACAGGGGATCTCCTACAATGAGCAGTTCTTC | CSASQVPGQGISYNEQFF
16 | NA | TRBJ1-2 | medium-sized | TRBV4-1 | TGCGCCAGCAGCCAAGGCGACGGCTCGAGGGGGTATGGCTACACCTTC | CASSQGDGSRGYGYTF
14 | TRBD2 | TRBJ2-1 | large | TRBV3-1 | TGTGCCAGCAGCCAACTAGCGGGGTACAATGAGCAGTTCTTC | CASSQLAGYNEQFF
15 | TRBD1 | TRBJ1-4 | medium-sized | TRBV28 | TGTGCCAGCAGTTCCAACAGGGGCTTTAATGAAAAACTGTTTTTT | CASSSNRGFNEKLFF
13 | NA | TRBJ1-1 | medium-sized | TRBV10-3 | TGTGCCATCAGTTATGGTTCGGGGACTGAAGCTTTCTTT | CAISYGSGTEAFF
13 | NA | TRBJ2-7 | few | TRBV28 | TGTGCCAGCAGGACGACGTCTATTTACGAGCAGTACTTC | CASRTTSIYEQYF
14 | TRBD1 | TRBJ1-5 | medium-sized | TRBV20-1 | TGCAGTGCCAACCGGGACAGGGTCAATCAGCCCCAGCATTTT | CSANRDRVNQPQHF
14 | NA | TRBJ2-3 | medium-sized | TRBV5-5 | TGTGCCAGCAGCACAGGACAAGCCCCAGATACGCAGTATTTT | CASSTGQAPDTQYF
16 | TRBD1 | TRBJ2-7 | once | TRBV28 | TGTGCCAGCAGTCCGCCCGGGACAGGGACTGGATCCGAGCAGTACTTC | CASSPPGTGTGSEQYF
15 | TRBD1 | TRBJ2-5 | medium-sized | TRBV20-1 | TGCAGTGCTGGGCCGAACAGGGGCTCCCAAGAGACCCAGTACTTC | CSAGPNRGSQETQYF
12 | NA | TRBJ1-1 | many | TRBV4-1 | TGCGCCAGCAGCCAGGGTCGCACTGAAGCTTTCTTT | CASSQGRTEAFF
13 | TRBD1 | TRBJ1-5 | medium-sized | TRBV6-2/TRBV6-3 | TGTGCCATCGCACAGGGGTTCAATCAGCCCCAGCATTTT | CAIAQGFNQPQHF
16 | TRBD1 | TRBJ2-2 | medium-sized | TRBV5-5 | TGTGCCAGCAGCCGCGGACAGGGGGCGGTTCTCGGGGAGCTGTTTTTT | CASSRGQGAVLGELFF
14 | NA | TRBJ2-3 | medium-sized | TRBV6-2/TRBV6-3 | TGTGCCAGCAGTTTCCTACTACAACGAGATACGCAGTATTTT | CASSFLLQRDTQYF
14 | NA | TRBJ2-5 | medium-sized | TRBV28 | TGTGCCAGCAGGAAGGGACCACCCTTGGGGACCCAGTACTTC | CASRKGPPLGTQYF
18 | TRBD1 | TRBJ1-2 | medium-sized | TRBV20-1 | TGCAGTGCTAGAGAATTAAGAAAAGGGGGCGGTCATAACTATGGCTACACCTTC | CSARELRKGGGHNYGYTF
16 | NA | TRBJ2-5 | medium-sized | TRBV7-2 | TGTGCCAGCACCCTCCCTGGGGCAGGGCTCAGGGAGACCCAGTACTTC | CASTLPGAGLRETQYF
14 | NA | TRBJ1-1 | medium-sized | TRBV28 | TGTGCCAGCAGTCCGCCGACAGGGAACACTGAAGCTTTCTTT | CASSPPTGNTEAFF
14 | TRBD1 | TRBJ1-6 | medium-sized | TRBV12-3/TRBV12-4 | TGTGCCAGCAGCCTAACAGGGGTGGGTTCACCCCTCCACTTT | CASSLTGVGSPLHF
15 | TRBD2 | TRBJ2-4 | medium-sized | TRBV5-5 | TGTGCCAGCAGCCCTGGACTAGCGGATGGAAACATTCAGTACTTC | CASSPGLADGNIQYF
15 | NA | TRBJ2-7 | medium-sized | TRBV11-2 | TGTGCCAGCAGCTTAGCTCGTGGGGTCTCCTACGAGCAGTACTTC | CASSLARGVSYEQYF
16 | TRBD2 | TRBJ2-3 | medium-sized | TRBV7-6 | TGTGCCAGCAGCAGGAGACTAGCGGGGGGGCGCGATACGCAGTATTTT | CASSRRLAGGRDTQYF
17 | NA | TRBJ2-3 | medium-sized | TRBV24-1 | TGTGCCACCAGTGATTGGGGTCTAGCTGGCCGTGGGGATACGCAGTATTTT | CATSDWGLAGRGDTQYF